This is a list of T cell receptor beta chains from one sample in a study of blood T cells in healthy people across ages. Via MiXCR, TCRdb re-called the 5' RACE reads, giving one row per CDR3 protein. The sample lists over 1.5 million distinct CDR3 sequences; around half were seen once. Material: blood. Receptors were obtained from a middle-aged woman in good health. Both conserved end residues are part of each CDR3. A D gene is named only where the DNA matches it firmly. Clone size is given for some rows only: seen once, a few or many times, or a class if the clone is expanded.

>TRBJ2-3|-|TRBV6-5|-
TGTGCCAGCAGTTACAAGCCAGGGTTGGATACGCAGTATTTT
CASSYKPGLDTQYF
>TRBJ1-6|-|TRBV7-8|few
TGTGCCAGCAGCCTACCCAGGGTCTTGACCCCTCGATATAATTCACCCCTCCACTTT
CASSLPRVLTPRYNSPLHF
>TRBJ2-2|-|TRBV9|-
TGTGCCAGCAGCGTAGGCGGGTCAAACACCGGGGAGCTGTTTTTT
CASSVGGSNTGELFF
>TRBJ2-1|TRBD2|TRBV15|-
TGTGCCACCAGCAGACAAACGGGGGGTTCCTACAATGAGCAGTTCTTC
CATSRQTGGSYNEQFF
>TRBJ2-7|TRBD1|TRBV7-3|-
TGTGCCAGCAGCTACGGGACAGATTCCTTTGGGAACAATGAGCAGTACTTC
CASSYGTDSFGNNEQYF
>TRBJ2-7|-|TRBV7-2|few
TGTGCCAGCAGCTTACTTGGGGCAAACTACGAGCAGTACTTC
CASSLLGANYEQYF
>TRBJ1-6|-|TRBV20-1|few
TGCAGTGTTCCGGGTTCACCCCTCCACTTT
CSVPGSPLHF
>TRBJ1-4|-|TRBV20-1|few
TGCAGTGCCGCCCGGCGGGGTGGGGGGGGACTCGGTGAAAAACTGTTTTTT
CSAARRGGGGLGEKLFF
>TRBJ1-4|-|TRBV5-1|-
TGCGCCAGCAGCCCCGGACGGACTTTGGCTAATGAAAAACTGTTTTTT
CASSPGRTLANEKLFF
>TRBJ2-7|-|TRBV4-1|-
TGCGCCAGCAGCGCAGACAGCGAGCAGTACTTC
CASSADSEQYF
>TRBJ1-5|-|TRBV28|-
TGTGCCAGCAGCCTTAGGATTTATCAGCCCCAGCATTTT
CASSLRIYQPQHF
>TRBJ2-7|-|TRBV4-3|-
TGCGCCAGCAGCCAAGATCCAATGGGTCCGGCCTACGAGCAGTACTTC
CASSQDPMGPAYEQYF
>TRBJ2-1|-|TRBV20-1|once
TGCAGTGCTACCAATCCCGGGTTAGGCAATGAGCAGTTCTTC
CSATNPGLGNEQFF
>TRBJ1-5|-|TRBV4-2|few
TGTGCCAGCAGCCAAGTGTACGGGGGAAATCAGCCCCAGCATTTT
CASSQVYGGNQPQHF
>TRBJ2-7|TRBD1|TRBV18|-
TGTGCCAGCTCACCTCCAGGGACAGGGATCGAGCAGTACTTC
CASSPPGTGIEQYF
>TRBJ2-3|-|TRBV7-2|-
TGTGCCAGCAGCTCCCAAGGGGGGGGGTCCACAGATACGCAGTATTTT
CASSSQGGGSTDTQYF
>TRBJ1-4|-|TRBV21-1|-
TGTGCCAGCAGCAAAGAGGCGGGACAGGGGACCGGAAAACTGTTTTTT
CASSKEAGQGTGKLFF
>TRBJ2-3|TRBD2|TRBV25-1|-
TGTGCCAGCAGTGAATTCCTAGCGGGGAACGACGCAGATACGCAGTATTTT
CASSEFLAGNDADTQYF
>TRBJ1-4|-|TRBV27|-
TGTGCTAGCGGCTGGGGGGGGGCTAATGAAAAACTGTTTTTT
CASGWGGANEKLFF
>TRBJ2-3|-|TRBV7-2|few
TGTGCCAGCAGCCTGGGGACGGGGGGCGTTTCAGATACGCAGTATTTT
CASSLGTGGVSDTQYF
>TRBJ2-7|TRBD2|TRBV10-3|-
TGTGCCATCAGTGGGAGCGGGGGGGTCTACGAGCAGTACTTC
CAISGSGGVYEQYF
>TRBJ1-2|TRBD1|TRBV28|-
TGTGCCAGCAGTTTACCAGGGGGGCCCAGCAGCTATGGTTACACCTTC
CASSLPGGPSSYGYTF
>TRBJ1-1|TRBD1|TRBV29-1|-
TGCAGCGGGAACAGGGGGATGAACACTGAAGCTTTCTTT
CSGNRGMNTEAFF
>TRBJ1-2|-|TRBV29-1|few
TGCAGCGCACTGGAGGGGAGTAATGGCTACACCTTC
CSALEGSNGYTF
>TRBJ2-1|-|TRBV27|-
TGTGCCAGCAGTTTATCAAGGGAATACAATGAGCAGTTCTTC
CASSLSREYNEQFF
>TRBJ2-4|-|TRBV6-5|-
TGTGCCAGCAGTTACGTTCAGGGTTCGAATGAGCAGTACTTC
CASSYVQGSNEQYF
>TRBJ2-5|TRBD2|TRBV29-1|-
TGCAGCGCTAGCGGGGGGCCTCAGGAGACCCAGTACTTC
CSASGGPQETQYF
>TRBJ2-1|-|TRBV9|few
TGTGCCAGCAGCGATTGGGGGCAGAGCTCCTACAATGAGCAGTTCTTC
CASSDWGQSSYNEQFF
>TRBJ2-5|TRBD1|TRBV28|many
TGTGCCAGCAGCCCAGGACAGGGATGGGAGACCCAGTACTTC
CASSPGQGWETQYF
>TRBJ2-7|TRBD2|TRBV20-1|few
TGCAGTGTCGTCGGGACTAACTCCTACGAGCAGTACTTC
CSVVGTNSYEQYF
>TRBJ1-5|TRBD1|TRBV20-1|few
TGCAGTGCTAGACCTACAGGGGCGAGCAATCAGCCCCAGCATTTT
CSARPTGASNQPQHF
>TRBJ1-1|-|TRBV5-1|-
TGCGCCAGCAGCTTGGAATGGGGAGAAGCTTTCTTT
CASSLEWGEAFF
>TRBJ2-5|TRBD2|TRBV20-1|-
TGCAGTGCGAAGCGGGGAGCAGGTCAAGAGACCCAGTACTTC
CSAKRGAGQETQYF
>TRBJ2-4|-|TRBV29-1|-
TGCAGCGTTGGCGCAGGGTTGGAAAACATTCAGTACTTC
CSVGAGLENIQYF
>TRBJ2-7|TRBD1|TRBV27|once
TGTGCCAGCGGACACTTATCCCTGACGGGACAGCCCTACGAGCAGTACTTC
CASGHLSLTGQPYEQYF
>TRBJ2-4|TRBD2|TRBV7-9|few
TGTGCCAGCAGCTTAACAAGCGGGGGGTTTACCAAAAACATTCAGTACTTC
CASSLTSGGFTKNIQYF
>TRBJ2-1|TRBD1|TRBV20-1|once
TGCAGTGCCAAAGAACCGGGACAGGACAATGAGCAGTTCTTC
CSAKEPGQDNEQFF
>TRBJ2-7|-|TRBV3-1|-
TGTGCCAGCAGCCAAAAAACCCTCAGGAGAAGGGGGATAGTCTACGAGCAGTACTTC
CASSQKTLRRRGIVYEQYF
>TRBJ1-2|-|TRBV4-3|few
TGCGCCAGCAGCCAAGAAGTCCCCACGATCCTTAACTATGGCTACACCTTC
CASSQEVPTILNYGYTF
>TRBJ1-5|-|TRBV20-1|-
TGCGGTGCTAGTACAGGAACGACCTATAGCAATCAGCCCCAGCATTTT
CGASTGTTYSNQPQHF
>TRBJ2-1|TRBD2|TRBV27|-
TGTGCCAGCAGTTTATTTGGTTCGCGGGGGATATACAATGAGCAGTTCTTC
CASSLFGSRGIYNEQFF
>TRBJ1-6|-|TRBV19|-
TGTGCCAGTAGTATATGGAAGAGCTCCTATAATTCACCCCTCCACTTT
CASSIWKSSYNSPLHF
>TRBJ2-3|-|TRBV20-1|-
TGCAGTGCGCTAGATTGGCGACCAACAGATACGCAGTATTTT
CSALDWRPTDTQYF
>TRBJ1-4|TRBD1|TRBV4-3|-
TGCGCCAGCAGCCAAAGACCGGGACAGGGGGCCGAAAAACTGTTTTTT
CASSQRPGQGAEKLFF
>TRBJ1-6|-|TRBV7-2|-
TGTGCCAGCAGCTTAGTTGGAGGGGATCAATCACCCCTCCACTTT
CASSLVGGDQSPLHF
>TRBJ2-6|-|TRBV28|-
TGTGCCAGCAGCCTGGGTACGACCCGCTCGTCTGGGGCCAACGTCCTGACTTTC
CASSLGTTRSSGANVLTF
>TRBJ1-2|-|TRBV28|-
TGTGCCAGTAACAAGGCAGGATACTATGGCTACACCTTC
CASNKAGYYGYTF
>TRBJ2-5|TRBD2|TRBV27|-
TGTGCCAGCAGTTTATCGGGGAATAGCGGGGCCTACAATGAGCAGTACTTC
CASSLSGNSGAYNEQYF
>TRBJ2-1|TRBD2|TRBV27|-
TGTGCCAGCGGACCTAGCGGGGGGGGGTTCAATGAGCAGTTCTTC
CASGPSGGGFNEQFF
>TRBJ1-2|TRBD1|TRBV6-5|few
TGTGCCAGCAGTCCCAGGGGGCTCGGAGGAGGCTACACCTTC
CASSPRGLGGGYTF
>TRBJ2-5|-|TRBV12-3/TRBV12-4|-
TGTGCCAGCAGTGTTCACCGACAAGAGACCCAGTACTTC
CASSVHRQETQYF
>TRBJ1-5|-|TRBV20-1|-
TGCAATGCTGCTGCACAGCCTTTTCAGCCCCAGCATTTT
CNAAAQPFQPQHF
>TRBJ2-3|-|TRBV7-2|few
TGTGCCAGCAGCCTCGGGAGTAGCGGAGATACGCAGTATTTT
CASSLGSSGDTQYF
>TRBJ1-6|-|TRBV4-2|-
TGTGCCAGCAGCCAAGTGATTCAGGGAGGTTCACCCCTCCACTTT
CASSQVIQGGSPLHF